Included here is one TCR beta chain sequence, with context. Selected positively for CCR7 and CD45RO-negative, naive CD8 cells excluded terminally differentiated effector memory CD45RA+ cells. This table comes from immunoSEQ multiplex PCR, and its TCRdb copy is limited to in-frame clones, with some not included. The table shows 2 million or so clones, with roughly 95% occurring only once. Trimming shortened V by 1 base and J by 3 bases, and 14 bases separated the two germline ends. Germline values: CDR1 WNHNN, CDR2 SYGVQD (reference sequence). This CDR3 has 16 amino acids. This entry comes from a study of shared clonotypes between healthy human individuals.

This clonotype originated in a young man in good health. Sequencing input: naive CD8+ T cells sorted from blood. The rearrangement links TRBV10-1 to TRBJ2-3, with a possible D match to TRBD1 (5 bases). This CDR3 reads CASSEWRQGDTDTQYF. DNA for the CDR3: TGCGCCAGCAGTGAGTGGAGACAAGGGGATACAGATACGCAGTATTTT.